The 9 T cell receptor beta chains below come from one sample, sequenced in a study of CD8 T cells in ankylosing spondylitis. These TCRs are of unknown antigen specificity. Study-wide findings and caveats: A TCR beta motif of under ten highly homologous variants seemed to mark ankylosing spondylitis blood.

MiXCR was run by TCRdb on the 5' RACE reads, yielding one entry per CDR3 protein. The repertoire holds approximately 220,000 distinct CDR3 sequences, with 15% to 20% as singletons. Sequencing input: blood, either unsorted or a sorted T cell fraction (not recorded which). The receptors shown here come from a male donor with ankylosing spondylitis.

The chain carries TRBV4-1 and TRBJ2-1; D is possibly TRBD1 (6 bases). The CDR3 sequence is 15 residues long. V was trimmed by 1 base and J by 3 bases, leaving 10 bases between them. Germline V lookup: CDR1 MGHRA, CDR2 YSYEKL. As DNA, the CDR3 is TGCGCCAGCAGCCAAGGACAGGCTCTCTACAATGAGCAGTTCTTC. Amino acid sequence: CASSQGQALYNEQFF.

This clonotype was seen ten or more times. The V call is TRBV29-1, the J call TRBJ2-7; D gene ambiguous. V lost 4 bases, J lost 2 bases, and 9 bases lay in between. CDR3 length: 12 amino acids. The germline gives CDR1 SQVTM, CDR2 ANQGSEA. The CDR3 here is CSVGASTYEQYF. CDR3 in DNA: TGCAGCGTTGGAGCGAGTACCTACGAGCAGTACTTC.

The chain uses TRBV29-1 and TRBJ2-1; D gene uncertain. The CDR3 has 14 residues. Germline assignment: CDR1 SQVTM and CDR2 ANQGSEA. Trimming stripped 3 bases from V and 0 bases from J, with 9 bases between. The CDR3 sequence is CSVEIRSSYNEQFF. In DNA form, the CDR3 reads TGCAGCGTTGAGATCAGGAGCTCCTACAATGAGCAGTTCTTC.

This chain's CDR3 is CATSDLVVKTSAASGTDTQYF. The DNA for the CDR3 is TGTGCCACCAGTGATTTGGTTGTGAAGACCTCGGCGGCGAGCGGCACAGATACGCAGTATTTT. The chain carries TRBV24-1 and TRBJ2-3, with D unclear. Germline CDR1 KGHDR, CDR2 SFDVKD. The CDR3 is 21 residues long. The germline V and J ends were trimmed by 0 bases and 1 base, with 25 bases remaining between them.

This clonotype has only a few counts. The gene calls are TRBV5-6 and TRBJ2-2; 11 bases line up with TRBD2. Trimming at V came to 0 bases and at J to 6 bases, leaving 7 bases not matched to a gene. CDR1 and CDR2 (germline): SGHDT, YYEEEE. The CDR3 has 17 amino acids. The CDR3 sequence: CASSLVLAGGYAGELFF. CDR3 nucleotides: TGTGCCAGCAGCTTGGTCCTAGCGGGAGGTTATGCCGGGGAGCTGTTTTTT.

In this sample, this clonotype turned up a few times. The chain uses TRBV7-8 and TRBJ2-7; D ambiguous. V lost 1 base and J 2 bases, leaving 12 bases between the germline ends. Germline V lookup: CDR1 SGHVS, CDR2 FQNEAQ. This CDR3 is 15 amino acids long. The chain's CDR3 is CASSLEWAAPYEQYF. CDR3 in DNA: TGTGCCAGCAGCTTAGAGTGGGCAGCGCCCTACGAGCAGTACTTC.

The gene calls are TRBV14 and TRBJ2-1, with 9 bases fitting TRBD1. The CDR3 is 15 residues long. Germline values: CDR1 SGHDN, CDR2 FVKESK. With 6 bases clipped from V and 4 bases from J, the junction kept 7 bases outside the gene matches. In DNA form, the CDR3 reads TGTGCCAGCAGTCAGGGGACAGGGTTATACAATGAGCAGTTCTTC. It encodes CASSQGTGLYNEQFF. Full variable domain (missing parts from reference TRBV14 and TRBJ2-1): EAGVTQFPSHSVIEKGQTVTLRCDPISGHDNLYWYRRVMGKEIKFLLHFVKESKQDESGMPNNRFLAERTGGTYSTLKVQPAELEDSGVYFCASSQGTGLYNEQFFGPGTRLTVL.

V gene TRBV3-1 combines with J gene TRBJ2-7; 11 bases are shared with TRBD2. V was clipped by 0 bases and J by 0 bases; unmatched bases: 16. Germline CDR1 LGHDT, CDR2 YNNKEL (reference sequence). This CDR3 spans 21 amino acids. CDR3 coding DNA: TGTGCCAGCAGCCAAGATCTTGGGCTAGCGGGGGGCTACCAGCTCTCCTACGAGCAGTACTTC. Amino acids: CASSQDLGLAGGYQLSYEQYF.

The V call is TRBV29-1, the J call TRBJ2-1; D remains ambiguous. The V and J ends lost 3 bases and 5 bases respectively, with 14 bases between them. Germline CDR1 reads SQVTM; CDR2 reads ANQGSEA. The CDR3 is 14 amino acids. Written as DNA, the CDR3 is TGCAGCGTTGATCTTTTCGGTCCCCACAATGAGCAGTTCTTC. It encodes CSVDLFGPHNEQFF.